Given below is one TCR beta chain in context. Its target is unknown. Treatment of all HIV participants took place in the United States. Losses at the gene ends were 3 bases for V and 11 bases for J; bases not matched to a gene: 7. Germline loops: CDR1 MDHEN, CDR2 SYDVKM. The CDR3 is made up of 14 amino acids. Survey-level resolution applied to immunoSEQ assay v3.0. The table came from immunoSEQ multiplex PCR; TCRdb's copy has only in-frame clones and leaves some out. Here the sample spans about 21,000 clones, roughly 84% being singletons. This sample stems from a study of long-term antiretroviral therapy in people with HIV. Points from the study as a whole: Whereas controls had wider CDR3 length ranges, HIV repertoires had narrower ones.

The TCR was taken from a young man with HIV. This material consisted of unsorted PBMCs, taken 0.2 years before starting antiretroviral therapy. V usage is TRBV28 and J usage is TRBJ2-2, with TRBD2 matching over 9 bases. The CDR3 spells CASSFAGGDGELFF. CDR3 sequence (DNA): TGTGCCAGCAGTTTTGCGGGGGGGGATGGAGAGCTGTTTTTT. Together with reference TRBV28 and TRBJ2-2, the CDR3 gives the full variable domain: DVKVTQSSRYLVKRTGEKVFLECVQDMDHENMFWYRQDPGLGLRLIYFSYDVKMKEKGDIPEGYSVSREKKERFSLILESASTNQTSMYLCASSFAGGDGELFFGEGSRLTVL.